This is a list of T cell receptor beta chains from one sample in a study of blood T cell repertoires in COVID-19. The assay was immunoSEQ multiplex PCR, and TCRdb's table has in-frame clones only and misses some. The table lists about 240,000 clones, approximately 83% of them singletons. Sequencing input: PBMCs or T cells enriched from blood (not recorded which). The receptors were gathered from a woman between 40 and 50 years old with acute COVID-19. CDR3s include the opening cysteine and the closing phenylalanine or tryptophan. The D gene is left open where the match is weak. Only part of the rows carry a size: once, few, many, or a class if the clone is expanded.

j_call | d_call | clone_size | v_call | cdr3_aa | cdr3_nt
TRBJ2-3 | . | . | TRBV10-3 | CAISDGNSPSTDTQYF | TGTGCCATCAGTGACGGGAATAGCCCTAGCACAGATACGCAGTATTTT
TRBJ2-1 | TRBD2 | . | TRBV7-3 | CASSQGTSGSRYNEQFF | TGTGCCAGCAGCCAAGGGACTAGCGGGAGCCGCTACAATGAGCAGTTCTTC
TRBJ2-1 | . | . | TRBV10-3 | CAISATTSLHDTEQFF | TGTGCCATCAGTGCTACGACTAGTCTCCACGACACTGAGCAGTTCTTC
TRBJ2-7 | TRBD1 | few | TRBV6-5 | CASSPGTGVYEQYF | TGTGCCAGCAGTCCCGGGACAGGGGTATACGAGCAGTACTTC
TRBJ1-2 | . | . | TRBV11-3 | CASSCRVFNYGYTF | TGTGCCAGCAGTTGCAGGGTTTTTAACTATGGCTACACCTTC
TRBJ2-5 | TRBD2 | . | TRBV5-4 | CASSWGSSGEETQYF | TGTGCCAGCAGCTGGGGCTCTAGCGGGGAAGAGACCCAGTACTTC
TRBJ1-2 | . | . | TRBV25-1 | CASSESGGNYGYTF | TGTGCCAGCAGTGAATCGGGGGGAAACTATGGCTACACCTTC
TRBJ2-2 | TRBD1 | few | TRBV7-3 | CASSQGTGVSNTGELFF | TGTGCCAGCAGCCAGGGGACAGGGGTGTCGAACACCGGGGAGCTGTTTTTT
TRBJ2-1 | TRBD2 | . | TRBV4-1 | CASSPTPGLAGYNEQFF | TGCGCCAGCAGCCCCACCCCCGGACTAGCGGGATACAATGAGCAGTTCTTC
TRBJ2-7 | . | once | TRBV7-8 | CASSRDSSYEQYF | TGTGCCAGCAGCCGGGACTCCTCCTACGAGCAGTACTTC
TRBJ2-1 | TRBD2 | . | TRBV2 | CASSGAGAIEQFF | TGTGCCAGCAGTGGAGCGGGAGCCATTGAGCAGTTCTTC
TRBJ2-1 | TRBD2 | . | TRBV5-3 | CARSFLAGGRNEQFF | TGTGCCAGAAGCTTCCTAGCGGGAGGTCGGAATGAGCAGTTCTTC
TRBJ1-6 | TRBD1 | . | TRBV6-6 | CASIVGDSDSPLHF | TGTGCCAGCATTGTAGGGGACAGCGATTCACCCCTCCACTTT
TRBJ2-1 | TRBD2 | . | TRBV5-1 | CASRDGRNNYNEQFF | TGCGCCAGCAGGGACGGGAGGAATAATTACAATGAGCAGTTCTTC
TRBJ2-5 | TRBD1 | . | TRBV5-6 | CASSYLTGGLLETQYF | TGTGCCAGCAGCTACCTGACAGGGGGATTGTTGGAGACCCAGTACTTC
TRBJ2-2 | TRBD2 | . | TRBV5-1 | CASKIAGGHTGELFF | TGCGCCAGCAAAATAGCGGGAGGACACACCGGGGAGCTGTTTTTT
TRBJ1-6 | . | once | TRBV2 | CASSEKAGPYNSPLHF | TGTGCCAGCAGTGAAAAGGCAGGCCCCTATAATTCACCCCTCCACTTT
TRBJ1-6 | TRBD1 | . | TRBV28 | CASSNRQGTNSPLHF | TGTGCCAGCAGTAACCGACAGGGGACGAATTCACCCCTCCACTTT
TRBJ2-1 | TRBD2 | . | TRBV3-1/TRBV3-2 | CASSAGLAGGLNEQFF | TGTGCCAGCAGCGCGGGACTAGCGGGAGGTCTCAATGAGCAGTTCTTC
TRBJ1-5 | TRBD1 | once | TRBV12-3/TRBV12-4 | CASSGQVYQPQHF | TGTGCCAGCAGTGGACAGGTCTATCAGCCCCAGCATTTT
TRBJ2-7 | . | . | TRBV6-5 | CASSYSFLVTYEQYF | TGTGCCAGCAGTTACTCGTTTCTAGTTACCTACGAGCAGTACTTC
TRBJ1-2 | TRBD1 | . | TRBV5-1 | CASSPDRAGYGYTF | TGCGCCAGCAGCCCGGACAGGGCGGGCTATGGCTACACCTTC
TRBJ2-5 | TRBD2 | . | TRBV4-1 | CASSQDYNSAGEHF | TGCGCCAGCAGCCAAGACTATAATTCAGCGGGAGAGCACTTC
TRBJ2-7 | TRBD2 | . | TRBV2 | CASSESWWASGLSYEQYF | TGTGCCAGCAGTGAATCTTGGTGGGCTAGCGGGCTCTCCTACGAGCAGTACTTC
TRBJ2-3 | TRBD2 | . | TRBV20-1 | CSASRASGRMGTDTQYF | TGCAGTGCTAGTCGGGCTAGCGGGAGAATGGGCACAGATACGCAGTATTTT
TRBJ2-3 | . | . | TRBV5-1 | CASSFQQGGTDTQYF | TGCGCCAGCAGCTTCCAACAGGGAGGCACAGATACGCAGTATTTT
TRBJ2-2 | . | . | TRBV6-5 | CASTTRGYTGELFF | TGTGCCAGCACCACACGGGGGTATACCGGGGAGCTGTTTTTT
TRBJ2-1 | . | . | TRBV14 | CASSHGTAYNEQFF | TGTGCCAGCAGCCATGGGACTGCTTACAATGAGCAGTTCTTC
TRBJ1-4 | TRBD1 | . | TRBV18 | CASSRTGDYEKLFF | TGTGCCAGCTCACGGACAGGGGACTACGAAAAACTGTTTTTT
TRBJ1-3 | TRBD1 | . | TRBV11-3 | CASTRDSAASIYF | TGTGCCAGCACCCGGGACAGCGCCGCCTCCATATATTTT
TRBJ2-1 | TRBD1 | . | TRBV5-1 | CASSLVGQGYNEQFF | TGCGCCAGCAGCTTGGTGGGACAGGGCTACAATGAGCAGTTCTTC
TRBJ1-4 | . | . | TRBV24-1 | CATSDAGSNEKLFF | TGTGCCACCAGTGATGCGGGGAGTAATGAAAAACTGTTTTTT
TRBJ2-1 | TRBD2 | once | TRBV5-1 | CASSPAPFAGVVYNEQFF | TGCGCCAGCAGCCCCGCTCCCTTTGCGGGAGTGGTCTACAATGAGCAGTTCTTC
TRBJ2-3 | . | . | TRBV5-1 | CASSQRLGNSADTQYF | TGCGCCAGCAGCCAGAGGTTGGGGAATAGCGCAGATACGCAGTATTTT
TRBJ2-3 | TRBD2 | . | TRBV25-1 | CASSESGSNTDTQYF | TGTGCCAGCAGTGAAAGCGGGAGCAACACAGATACGCAGTATTTT
TRBJ1-1 | TRBD1 | . | TRBV28 | CASSFDRGDTEAFF | TGTGCCAGCAGTTTTGACAGGGGGGACACTGAAGCTTTCTTT
TRBJ2-1 | TRBD2 | . | TRBV15 | CATSRTSGAYNEQFF | TGTGCCACCAGCCGGACTAGCGGGGCCTACAATGAGCAGTTCTTC
TRBJ1-1 | . | . | TRBV7-2 | CASSSLGVTEAFF | TGTGCCAGCAGCTCCCTCGGGGTCACTGAAGCTTTCTTT
TRBJ2-5 | TRBD2 | . | TRBV19 | CASRVAGGRETQYF | TGTGCCAGTAGAGTAGCGGGAGGAAGGGAGACCCAGTACTTC
TRBJ2-3 | TRBD1 | once | TRBV5-4 | CASRMGRTGTDTQYF | TGTGCCAGCAGAATGGGGAGGACAGGGACAGATACGCAGTATTTT
TRBJ2-7 | . | many | TRBV29-1 | CSVPGGGTDEQYF | TGCAGCGTGCCCGGTGGGGGGACAGACGAGCAGTACTTC
TRBJ1-6 | TRBD1 | . | TRBV7-3 | CASSLGTGANSPLHF | TGTGCCAGCAGCTTAGGGACAGGGGCCAATTCACCCCTCCACTTT
TRBJ2-1 | TRBD1 | . | TRBV14 | CASSQELDRSSEQFF | TGTGCCAGCAGCCAAGAATTGGACAGGTCCTCTGAGCAGTTCTTC
TRBJ1-2 | . | few | TRBV4-1 | CASSQDSEGANNYGYTF | TGCGCCAGCAGCCAAGATTCAGAAGGGGCCAATAACTATGGCTACACCTTC
TRBJ2-7 | TRBD1 | . | TRBV24-1 | CATSPGTGLFEQYF | TGTGCCACCAGCCCCGGGACAGGGTTATTCGAGCAGTACTTC
TRBJ2-5 | TRBD2 | . | TRBV6-1 | CASSVGGTSGGGETQYF | TGTGCCAGCAGTGTAGGTGGGACTAGCGGAGGGGGGGAGACCCAGTACTTC
TRBJ1-5 | . | . | TRBV19 | CASSKGGGQPQHF | TGTGCCAGTAGTAAGGGTGGAGGTCAGCCCCAGCATTTT
TRBJ2-2 | . | . | TRBV19 | CASSIGGPGGFGELFF | TGTGCCAGTAGTATAGGAGGTCCAGGGGGGTTCGGGGAGCTGTTTTTT
TRBJ1-2 | . | . | TRBV27 | CASSLYAAVQGTHGYTF | TGTGCCAGCAGTTTATACGCCGCGGTACAGGGTACGCATGGCTACACCTTC
TRBJ1-4 | TRBD1 | . | TRBV2 | CASREGQGYEKLFF | TGTGCCAGCAGAGAGGGACAGGGATATGAAAAACTGTTTTTT
TRBJ1-6 | TRBD1 | . | TRBV9 | CASSSGGTGGNSPLHF | TGTGCCAGCAGCTCCGGGGGGACAGGGGGAAACTCACCCCTCCACTTT
TRBJ1-2 | . | . | TRBV2 | CASTEEALDYGYTF | TGTGCCAGCACGGAGGAGGCCCTAGACTATGGCTACACCTTC
TRBJ2-1 | TRBD2 | . | TRBV3-1/TRBV3-2 | CASSQVLADNEQFF | TGTGCCAGCAGCCAAGTCCTAGCGGACAATGAGCAGTTCTTC
TRBJ2-5 | TRBD2 | . | TRBV5-1 | CASSFGLTSVRETQYF | TGCGCCAGCAGCTTCGGCCTGACTAGCGTTCGGGAGACCCAGTACTTC
TRBJ1-1 | . | . | TRBV5-4 | CASSQQDSINTEAFF | TGTGCCAGCAGCCAACAGGACAGCATCAACACTGAAGCTTTCTTT
TRBJ1-5 | TRBD1 | once | TRBV10-2 | CASRDRGYGQPQHF | TGCGCCAGCAGGGACAGGGGGTACGGGCAGCCCCAGCATTTT
TRBJ2-5 | TRBD2 | . | TRBV4-1 | CASSQESTPSGHQETQYF | TGCGCCAGCAGCCAAGAATCGACGCCTAGCGGGCACCAAGAGACCCAGTACTTC
TRBJ2-2 | TRBD1 | . | TRBV5-1 | CASSQPRGQGTGELFF | TGCGCCAGCAGCCAGCCCAGGGGGCAGGGGACCGGGGAGCTGTTTTTT